The sequence of this T cell receptor (beta chain) was determined in a study of CD8+CD57+ T cells in acquired aplastic anemia. V gave up 2 bases and J gave up 10 bases, with 8 bases separating them. In germline, CDR1 is KGHDR, CDR2 SFDVKD. CDR3 length equals 12 residues. Genomic DNA constituted the template upon which TCR beta VDJ and CDR3 profiling was performed. TCRdb used MiXCR to reprocess the reads, holding one entry per CDR3 protein. The data contain 150,000 to 200,000 distinct CDR3 sequences, 40% to 50% of them singletons. The TCR sequence derives from a human donor in good health. The V gene is TRBV24-1, the J gene TRBJ2-1, with unresolved D. The source material was sorted CD4+, CD8+, or CD8+CD57+ T cells (not recorded which) from PBMCs. CDR3 protein: CATSDWSVEQFF. CDR3 nucleotide sequence: TGTGCCACCAGTGATTGGTCGGTAGAGCAGTTCTTC.